The 4 T cell receptor beta chains below were found in one sample sequenced in a study of shared clonotypes between healthy human individuals. TCRdb's copy holds only in-frame clones and misses some; the assay was immunoSEQ multiplex PCR. The data contain about 2 million clones, approximately 95% of them singletons. Sequenced material: naive CD4+ T cells sorted from blood. The subset: CD45RA+ positively selected. The receptors were sampled from a young man in good health.

The chain recombines TRBV19 with TRBJ1-1; D is undetermined. The germline V gene has CDR1 LNHDA and CDR2 SQIVND (reference sequence). The germline V and J ends were trimmed by 9 bases and 1 base, with 12 bases remaining between them. The CDR3 consists of 13 residues. CDR3 DNA: TGTGCCAGCTCCGGGCAGGAGAACACTGAAGCTTTCTTT. Its protein is CASSGQENTEAFF. Drawing the rest from reference TRBV19 and TRBJ1-1, the complete variable domain is DGGITQSPKYLFRKEGQNVTLSCEQNLNHDAMYWYRQDPGQGLRLIYYSQIVNDFQKGDIAEGYSVSREKKESFPLTVTSAQKNPTAFYLCASSGQENTEAFFGQGTRLTVV.

Worth noting for this clone: This clone may be a read error of a much larger clone one base away. Within the sample, other DNA sequences also encode this same CDR3. The chain couples TRBV7-9 to TRBJ1-1, with D uncertain. V was pared by 3 bases and J by 4 bases, with 3 bases between. Germline assignment: CDR1 SEHNR and CDR2 FQNEAQ (reference sequence). The CDR3 length is 11 residues. The CDR3 protein is CASSLGTEAFF. CDR3 DNA sequence: TGTGCCAGCAGCTTGGGCACTGAAGCTTTCTTT.

This clone was counted only a few times. The chain carries TRBV16 and TRBJ1-2; 8 positions agree with TRBD1. Losses at the gene ends were 0 bases for V and 4 bases for J; bases not matched to a gene: 1. From germline, CDR1 is KGHSY and CDR2 FQNENV. The CDR3 length is 14 residues. The CDR3 sequence: CASSQSGTGYGYTF. The CDR3 DNA sequence: TGTGCCAGCAGCCAATCCGGGACAGGCTATGGCTACACCTTC.

The chain recombines TRBV29-1 with TRBJ2-1, with D possibly matching TRBD1 (6 bases). This CDR3 spans 12 amino acids. Between the trimmed V and J ends, which lost 3 bases and 6 bases, there was a span of 9 bases. CDR1 SQVTM and CDR2 ANQGSEA come from the germline V gene. The chain's CDR3 is CSVEGQSNEQFF. CDR3 in DNA: TGCAGCGTTGAGGGACAAAGCAATGAGCAGTTCTTC.